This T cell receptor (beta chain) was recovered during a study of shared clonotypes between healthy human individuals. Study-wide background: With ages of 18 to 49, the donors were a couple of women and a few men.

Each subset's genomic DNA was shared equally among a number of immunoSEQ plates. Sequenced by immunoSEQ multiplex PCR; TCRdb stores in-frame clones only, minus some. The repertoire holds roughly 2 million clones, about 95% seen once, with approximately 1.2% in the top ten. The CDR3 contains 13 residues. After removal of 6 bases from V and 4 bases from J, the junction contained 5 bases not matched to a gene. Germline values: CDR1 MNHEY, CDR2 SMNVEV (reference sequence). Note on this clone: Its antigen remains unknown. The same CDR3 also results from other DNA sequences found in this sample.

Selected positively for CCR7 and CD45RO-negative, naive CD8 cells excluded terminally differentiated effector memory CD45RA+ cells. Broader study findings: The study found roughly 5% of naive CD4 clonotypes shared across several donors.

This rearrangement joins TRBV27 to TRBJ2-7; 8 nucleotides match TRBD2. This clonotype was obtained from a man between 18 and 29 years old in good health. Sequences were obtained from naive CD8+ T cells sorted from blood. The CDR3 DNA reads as TGTGCCAGCAGCCCGGGACTAGGTTACGAGCAGTACTTC. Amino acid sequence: CASSPGLGYEQYF.